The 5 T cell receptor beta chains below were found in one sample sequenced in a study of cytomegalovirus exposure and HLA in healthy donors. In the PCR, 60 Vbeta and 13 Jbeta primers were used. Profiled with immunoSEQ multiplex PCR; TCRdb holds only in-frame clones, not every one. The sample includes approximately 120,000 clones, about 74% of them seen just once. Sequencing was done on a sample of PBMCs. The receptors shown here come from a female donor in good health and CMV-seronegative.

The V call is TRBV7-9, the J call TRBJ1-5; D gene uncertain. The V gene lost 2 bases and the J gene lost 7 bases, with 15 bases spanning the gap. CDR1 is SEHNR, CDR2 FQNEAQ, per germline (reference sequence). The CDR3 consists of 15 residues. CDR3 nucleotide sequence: TGTGCCAGCAGCTTATCATGGGCCCATGGCCAGCCCCAGCATTTT. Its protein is CASSLSWAHGQPQHF.

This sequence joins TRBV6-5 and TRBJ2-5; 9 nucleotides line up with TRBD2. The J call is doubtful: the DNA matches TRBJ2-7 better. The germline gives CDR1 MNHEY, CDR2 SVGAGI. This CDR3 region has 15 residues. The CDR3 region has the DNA TGTGCCAGCAGTTACTCTAGCGGGGGCTCCTACGAGCAGTACTTC. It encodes CASSYSSGGSYEQYF.

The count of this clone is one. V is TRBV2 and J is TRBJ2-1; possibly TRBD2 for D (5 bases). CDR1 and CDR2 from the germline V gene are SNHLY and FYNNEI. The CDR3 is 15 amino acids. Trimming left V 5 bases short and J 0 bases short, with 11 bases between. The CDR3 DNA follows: TGTGCCAGCAGTTCCGGACTGAGCTCCTACAATGAGCAGTTCTTC. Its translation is CASSSGLSSYNEQFF.

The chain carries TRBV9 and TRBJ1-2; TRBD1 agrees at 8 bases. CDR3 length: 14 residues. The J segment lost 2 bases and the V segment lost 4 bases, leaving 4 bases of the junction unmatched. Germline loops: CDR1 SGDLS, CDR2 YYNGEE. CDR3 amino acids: CASSPDRANYGYTF. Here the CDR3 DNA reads TGTGCCAGCAGCCCGGACAGGGCCAACTATGGCTACACCTTC.

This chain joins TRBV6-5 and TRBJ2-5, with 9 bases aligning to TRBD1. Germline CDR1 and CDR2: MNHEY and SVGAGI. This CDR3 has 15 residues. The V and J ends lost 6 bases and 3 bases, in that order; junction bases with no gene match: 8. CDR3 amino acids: CASRSPGQGKETQYF. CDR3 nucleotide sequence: TGTGCCAGCAGGTCCCCCGGACAGGGGAAAGAGACCCAGTACTTC.